These 18 T cell receptor beta chains were all obtained from the same sample, sequenced in a study of T cells after yellow fever vaccination. TCRdb itself ran the 5' RACE reads through MiXCR, one entry per CDR3 protein. The sample carries more than 350,000 distinct CDR3 sequences, around a tenth recorded once. The source was PBMCs, collected on the day of the first yellow fever vaccination. These receptors were collected from a man younger than 35 who received the YFV17D yellow fever vaccine.

There are a few counts of this clonotype. V is TRBV5-1 and J is TRBJ2-1; 7 nucleotides line up with TRBD1. CDR1 and CDR2 (germline): SGHRS, YFSETQ. After removal of 3 bases from V and 0 bases from J, the junction contained 3 bases not matched to a gene. The CDR3 runs to 15 residues. The CDR3, as DNA: TGCGCCAGCAGCTCTGACAGGGCCTCCTACAATGAGCAGTTCTTC. Translating it yields CASSSDRASYNEQFF.

This clonotype was recorded a few times. The chain has TRBV6-1 and TRBJ1-4; TRBD1 matches at 10 bases. The CDR3 has 12 residues. Unmatched junction bases numbered 4, after V lost 7 bases and J lost 11 bases. CDR1 and CDR2 from the germline V gene are MNHNS and SASEGT. CDR3 protein: CASKVGQGKLFF. CDR3 nucleotides: TGTGCCAGCAAGGTGGGACAGGGGAAACTGTTTTTT.

This rearrangement joins TRBV5-6 to TRBJ2-7; 7 bases are a match to TRBD2. The CDR3 spans 20 residues. Germline V gene data show CDR1 as SGHDT and CDR2 as YYEEEE. With 3 bases clipped from V and 0 bases from J, the junction kept 21 bases outside the gene matches. DNA for the CDR3: TGTGCCAGCAGCTCGACACGCGACACCATTAGCGGGCGAAGCTCCTACGAGCAGTACGTC. Its translation is CASSSTRDTISGRSSYEQYV.

On this clonotype itself: A read error may be the cause here, since a much bigger clone is one base away. The rearrangement joins TRBV6-1 to TRBJ1-2; 7 nucleotides match TRBD1. The CDR3 covers 15 residues. Germline-derived CDR1 and CDR2 are MNHNS and SASEGT. This CDR3 reads CASSPPEDRTGGYAF. Here the CDR3 DNA reads TGTGCCAGCAGTCCCCCCGAGGACAGGACCGGTGGCTACGCCTTC.

J is TRBJ2-7 and V is TRBV20-1; the D is unclear. There are 12 residues in the CDR3. Trimming stripped 3 bases from V and 7 bases from J, with 13 bases between. CDR1 and CDR2 (germline): DFQATT, SNEGSKA (reference sequence). The CDR3 spells CSARGSMGEQYF. The CDR3 DNA sequence: TGCAGTGCTAGGGGAAGCATGGGGGAGCAGTACTTC.

The chain is built from TRBV7-2 and TRBJ1-1; possible D gene TRBD1, 6 bases. CDR3 size: 14 residues. Germline CDR1 is SGHTA and CDR2 is FQGNSA. Trimming removed 2 bases from V and 3 bases from J, with 10 bases in between. CDR3 region: CASSLRQAYTEAFF. CDR3 nucleotides: TGTGCCAGCAGCTTAAGACAGGCGTACACTGAAGCTTTCTTT.

The chain links TRBV12-3 or TRBV12-4 to TRBJ2-2; TRBD1 might be the D (5 bases). The germline V and J ends were trimmed by 3 bases and 7 bases, with 18 bases remaining between them. This CDR3 region has 16 residues. Written as DNA, the CDR3 is TGTGCCAGCAGTTTGGGTCTATTCAGGGCGGTCGGGGAGCTGTTTTTT. It specifies CASSLGLFRAVGELFF.

This clonotype was counted a few times. The rearrangement joins TRBV6-2 or TRBV6-3 to TRBJ1-1; 8 bases align to TRBD1. Unmatched junction bases numbered 12, after V lost 5 bases and J lost 1 base. The CDR3 consists of 17 residues. Per germline, CDR1 MNHEY and CDR2 SVGEGT. The CDR3 loop reads CASSTLRGQGENTEAFF. Here the CDR3 DNA reads TGTGCCAGCAGTACCCTCCGCGGACAGGGTGAGAACACTGAAGCTTTCTTT.

This clonotype was found a few times. The chain uses TRBV28 and TRBJ1-2; D is unresolved. The CDR3 is 14 amino acids. Trimming left V 9 bases short and J 8 bases short, with 22 bases between. Germline V gene lookup returns CDR1 MDHEN and CDR2 SYDVKM. Here the CDR3 DNA reads TGTGCCAGTTTAACCGGGGATACGGTAAAGGGCTACACCTTC. Its translation: CASLTGDTVKGYTF.

This clonotype has more than one count but fewer than ten. J is TRBJ1-2 and V is TRBV5-1, with no clear D. Trimming shortened V by 0 bases and J by 2 bases, and 8 bases separated the two germline ends. Germline CDR1 reads SGHRS; CDR2 reads YFSETQ. This CDR3 has 14 residues. The CDR3 spells CASSLDAANYGYTF. CDR3 coding DNA: TGCGCCAGCAGCTTGGACGCCGCGAACTATGGCTACACCTTC.

The chain joins TRBV20-1 to TRBJ2-3; 8 positions agree with TRBD2. This CDR3 comprises 15 residues. Germline-derived CDR1 and CDR2 are DFQATT and SNEGSKA (reference sequence). The V and J ends lost 6 bases and 3 bases, in that order; junction bases with no gene match: 11. The CDR3 DNA reads TGCAGTGCGCCAGAACGGGGGGGGACAACAGATACGCAGTATTTT. This sequence encodes CSAPERGGTTDTQYF.

Many counts were recorded for this clonotype. The V call is TRBV15, the J call TRBJ2-7; 10 positions agree with TRBD2. The V gene end was trimmed by 3 bases and the J gene end by 7 bases; junction bases not matched to a gene: 6. The CDR3 loop spans 14 amino acids. Germline-derived CDR1 and CDR2 are LNHNV and YYDKDF (reference sequence). The CDR3 protein is CATSRGLALREQYV. In DNA, the CDR3 is TGTGCCACCAGCAGGGGACTAGCGCTTAGGGAGCAGTACGTC.

The chain joins TRBV10-3 to TRBJ2-3; 9 bases fit TRBD2. V dropped 4 bases and J dropped 5; count of bases not matched to a gene: 4. This CDR3 region has 14 residues. The germline CDR1 and CDR2 sequences are ENHRY and SYGVKD. CDR3 loop: CAISGGGAGDTQYF. As DNA, the CDR3 is TGTGCCATCAGTGGCGGGGGGGCTGGAGATACGCAGTATTTT.

This clonotype was counted only a few times. The rearrangement links TRBV6-1 to TRBJ2-2; the D gene is possibly TRBD2 (5 bases). CDR1 and CDR2 from the germline V gene are MNHNS and SASEGT. The CDR3 totals 18 residues. Trimming pared 6 bases from V and 6 bases from J, leaving 26 bases between. The CDR3 DNA follows: TGTGCCAGCAGCCCCCTTCATCCGGGGATCCCTAATGCCGGGGAGCTGTTTTTT. Encoded protein: CASSPLHPGIPNAGELFF.

This chain links TRBV2 with TRBJ1-1; D uncertain. The CDR3 runs to 17 residues. Germline CDR1 SNHLY, CDR2 FYNNEI. In DNA form, the CDR3 reads TGTACCTTCAGATCCCCCATCTCACTCCGTGGGGACACTGAAGCTTTCTTT. Its translation is CTFRSPISLRGDTEAFF.

This clonotype was recorded many times. This sequence joins TRBV29-1 and TRBJ2-7; no clear D gene. V was clipped by 4 bases and J by 2 bases, with 9 bases between them. Per germline, CDR1 SQVTM and CDR2 ANQGSEA. The CDR3 runs to 12 residues. CDR3 sequence (DNA): TGCAGCGTTGTTGACCACCCCTACGAGCAGTACTTC. The encoded protein is CSVVDHPYEQYF.

This clonotype came up many times. The V call is TRBV7-9, the J call TRBJ1-2; no firm D call. The CDR3 is 12 amino acids. The V gene lost 4 bases and the J gene lost 4 bases, with 7 bases spanning the gap. Germline V gives CDR1 SEHNR, CDR2 FQNEAQ (reference sequence). The CDR3 reads CASSSSGYGYTF. CDR3 in DNA: TGTGCCAGCAGCTCGTCTGGCTATGGCTACACCTTC.

J is TRBJ2-3 and V is TRBV10-2; 8 bases align to TRBD2. The CDR3 covers 14 residues. V lost 7 bases to trimming and J lost 1 base; unmatched junction nucleotides: 4. The germline gives CDR1 WSHSY, CDR2 SAAADI. The CDR3 coding sequence is TGCGCCAGCATCCCGGGGGGGGGCACAGATACGCAGTATTTT. Encoded protein: CASIPGGGTDTQYF.